These 6 T cell receptor beta chains were sequenced from one sample in a study of T cell clones after liver transplantation. The repertoire was sequenced with immunoSEQ multiplex PCR; TCRdb's copy has only in-frame clones and lacks some. This sample carries 70,000 to 80,000 clones, 90% of them seen once, and the ten largest clones take 2% to 3%. The sequences come from CD4+ T cells from blood, collected before liver transplant. These receptors originate from a human donor who received a liver transplant.

This clone was recorded only once. The junction differs from germline at one of its ends, possibly a read error. This chain links TRBV6-6 with TRBJ1-1; no reliable D call. CDR1 is MNHNY, CDR2 SVGAGI, per germline (reference sequence). The length of the CDR3 is 14 residues. CDR3 DNA: TGTGCCAGCAGTGACTCTGTTCGGAACACTGAAGCTTTCTTT. Translated, it gives CASSDSVRNTEAFF.

The rearrangement links TRBV6-5 to TRBJ2-3; TRBD2 is a possible D gene (5 bases). Between the trimmed V and J ends, which lost 6 bases and 6 bases, there was a span of 13 bases. Looked up from germline, CDR1 is MNHEY and CDR2 is SVGAGI. This CDR3 is built from 13 residues. This CDR3 reads CASSSPGSDTQYF. The CDR3 nucleotides are TGTGCCAGCAGCTCTCCGGGGTCCGATACGCAGTATTTT.

In DNA form, the CDR3 reads TGTGCCAGCAGCCAAGGGAGGGGACAGGGTGGCGATACGCAGTATTTT. It yields the protein CASSQGRGQGGDTQYF. The chain couples TRBV4-2 to TRBJ2-3; 9 bases are a match to TRBD1. The germline gives CDR1 LGHNA, CDR2 YNFKEQ. The V gene end was trimmed by 1 base and the J gene end by 6 bases; junction bases not matched to a gene: 8. The CDR3 runs 16 residues.

The chain has TRBV5-1 and TRBJ2-5; tentative D call: TRBD1 (5 bases). Germline V gives CDR1 SGHRS, CDR2 YFSETQ. Trimming stripped 2 bases from V and 5 bases from J, with 13 bases between. There are 14 residues in the CDR3. The CDR3 protein is CASSFRPRGETQYF. CDR3 nucleotides: TGCGCCAGCAGCTTCCGACCAAGGGGTGAGACCCAGTACTTC.

This clone was observed a single time. The V gene is TRBV7-9, the J gene TRBJ2-3; TRBD2 aligns across 13 bases. The V gene end was trimmed by 5 bases and the J gene end by 7 bases; junction bases not matched to a gene: 12. CDR3 size: 17 residues. Germline V gene data show CDR1 as SEHNR and CDR2 as FQNEAQ (reference sequence). DNA of the CDR3: TGTGCCAGCAGCCCCAAAGCCCGACTAGCGGGAGGCAATACGCAGTATTTT. Protein: CASSPKARLAGGNTQYF.

The V and J genes are TRBV4-2 and TRBJ2-1, with 9 bases aligning to TRBD1. The CDR3 consists of 15 residues. The germline V gene has CDR1 LGHNA and CDR2 YNFKEQ. V lost 2 bases, J lost 15 bases, and 14 bases stayed unmatched. The DNA of the CDR3 is TGTGCCAGCAGCCAAAGACGCCCGAACCGGGACAGGGCGTTCTTC. The encoded protein is CASSQRRPNRDRAFF.